Each of the 20 T cell receptor beta chains below was sequenced from the same sample in a study of blood T cell repertoires in COVID-19. Measured with immunoSEQ multiplex PCR; TCRdb has only the in-frame clones, and not every one. The sample includes about 370,000 clones, 85% to 90% of them seen just once. Sequencing used PBMCs or T cells enriched from blood (not recorded which). These receptors were obtained from a woman in her twenties or thirties who had recovered from COVID-19.

The V gene is TRBV10-3, the J gene TRBJ1-2, with D perhaps TRBD1 (5 bases). The germline gives CDR1 ENHRY, CDR2 SYGVKD. The CDR3 loop spans 11 amino acids. The ends were cut back, 10 bases at V and 7 bases at J, with 13 bases in the middle. The CDR3 coding sequence is TGTGCCACTATGCAGGGTTTTGGCTACACCTTC. Protein sequence: CATMQGFGYTF.

This chain connects TRBV12-3 or TRBV12-4 to TRBJ1-1; D call uncertain. This CDR3 contains 11 residues. V was trimmed by 2 bases and J by 5 bases, leaving 3 bases between them. CDR3 sequence: CASSLITEAFF. In nucleotides, the CDR3 is TGTGCCAGCAGTTTAATAACTGAAGCTTTCTTT.

V gene TRBV14 combines with J gene TRBJ2-7; no clear D gene. Germline CDR1 SGHDN, CDR2 FVKESK. This CDR3 comprises 11 residues. Trimming pared 3 bases from V and 6 bases from J, leaving 6 bases between. The DNA for the CDR3 is TGTGCCAGCAGCCATGCCAGCGAGCAGTACTTC. This encodes CASSHASEQYF. Full variable domain (outside the CDR3, taken from reference TRBV14 and TRBJ2-7): EAGVTQFPSHSVIEKGQTVTLRCDPISGHDNLYWYRRVMGKEIKFLLHFVKESKQDESGMPNNRFLAERTGGTYSTLKVQPAELEDSGVYFCASSHASEQYFGPGTRLTVT.

V and J are TRBV10-1 and TRBJ1-5, with 7 bases that match TRBD1. The CDR3 has 21 amino acids. The V segment lost 2 bases and the J segment 0 bases; nucleotides outside the gene matches: 19. Germline CDR1 reads WNHNN; CDR2 reads SYGVQD (reference sequence). CDR3 nucleotide sequence: TGCGCCAGCAGTGAGGCGAAAGGGGACAGCGAGACACTGTGTAGCAATCAGCCCCAGCATTTT. Its protein product is CASSEAKGDSETLCSNQPQHF.

V is TRBV21-1 and J is TRBJ1-3; the D segment call TRBD1 is taken from the table without a DNA check. TRBV21-1 is described as a pseudogene. The CDR3 covers 16 residues. This chain's CDR3 is CASSKRGPDPGNTIYF. For the CDR3, the DNA is TGTGCCAGCAGCAAAAGGGGTCCGGATCCTGGAAACACCATATATTTT.

The genes are TRBV5-4 and TRBJ2-1; D perhaps matches TRBD2 (7 bases). Germline-derived CDR1 and CDR2 are SGHNT and YYREEE (reference sequence). With 0 bases removed from V and 8 bases from J, the gap between germline ends came to 18 bases. This CDR3 contains 16 residues. This CDR3 is CASSLVGGGLEDEQFF. The CDR3 region has the DNA TGTGCCAGCAGCTTGGTTGGCGGGGGCCTTGAGGATGAGCAGTTCTTC.

The V call is TRBV5-1, the J call TRBJ2-2, with TRBD2 as a possible D gene (5 bases). V was cut by 0 bases and J by 3 bases, with 6 bases left in between. The length of the CDR3 is 14 residues. Germline lookup yields CDR1 SGHRS and CDR2 YFSETQ. In DNA form, the CDR3 reads TGCGCCAGCAGCTTGGCCGGGGACACCGGGGAGCTGTTTTTT. Translated: CASSLAGDTGELFF.

This clone showed up just once. The chain uses TRBV4-1 and TRBJ2-2; 11 bases map to TRBD2. Trimming at V came to 4 bases and at J to 7 bases, leaving 8 bases not matched to a gene. CDR3 size: 16 residues. Per germline, CDR1 MGHRA and CDR2 YSYEKL. Here the CDR3 DNA reads TGCGCCAGCAGCCTTCACTTAGCGGGAGGGGACGGGGAGCTGTTTTTT. Its translation is CASSLHLAGGDGELFF.

A remark on this clone: The same CDR3 can be traced to other DNA sequences in this sample. This sequence joins TRBV9 and TRBJ2-2; 7 positions match TRBD2. This CDR3 spans 15 amino acids. Germline V CDR1 and CDR2: SGDLS, YYNGEE. The ends lost 2 bases at V and 1 base at J; junction bases unmatched: 2. Here the CDR3 reads CASSVSGQNTGELFF. CDR3 in DNA: TGTGCCAGCAGCGTTAGCGGGCAGAACACCGGGGAGCTGTTTTTT.

The V and J genes are TRBV14 and TRBJ1-1, with TRBD1 as a possible D gene (5 bases). V lost 4 bases and J 5 bases, leaving 17 bases between the germline ends. Germline values: CDR1 SGHDN, CDR2 FVKESK. The CDR3 extends over 15 amino acids. The CDR3 loop is CASSPRWGGGTEAFF. The CDR3, as DNA: TGTGCCAGCAGCCCCCGATGGGGGGGAGGGACTGAAGCTTTCTTT.

This sequence joins TRBV29-1 and TRBJ1-2, with TRBD1 as a possible D gene (5 bases). The V end was cut by 6 bases, the J end by 4 bases, with 12 bases between. This CDR3 is built from 12 residues. The germline gives CDR1 SQVTM, CDR2 ANQGSEA. CDR3 DNA: TGCAGCGTACGATCCGACAGCTATGGCTACACCTTC. The encoded protein is CSVRSDSYGYTF.

In DNA, the CDR3 is TGTGCCTGGGCCGGGACTCACGAGCAGTACTTC. It translates to CAWAGTHEQYF. The chain combines TRBV30 with TRBJ2-7; D may be TRBD2 (6 bases). The CDR3 totals 11 residues. The germline gives CDR1 GTSNPN, CDR2 SVGIG (reference sequence). Trimming took 5 bases from V and 5 from J, leaving 10 bases between them.

The chain has TRBV4-3 and TRBJ1-6; maybe TRBD1 (6 bases). Germline V CDR1 and CDR2: LGHNA, YSLEER. V was cut by 1 base and J by 8 bases, with 12 bases left in between. This CDR3 contains 15 residues. The CDR3 loop reads CASSQVSAGDSPLHF. The CDR3 coding sequence is TGCGCCAGCAGCCAAGTCTCGGCAGGGGATTCACCCCTCCACTTT.

The chain is built from TRBV15 and TRBJ2-1, with 7 bases matching TRBD2. Losses at the gene ends were 2 bases for V and 5 bases for J; bases not matched to a gene: 6. CDR1 LNHNV and CDR2 YYDKDF come from the germline V gene (reference sequence). The CDR3 runs 15 residues. For the CDR3, the DNA is TGTGCCACCAGCAGAACCGGGACTACACACAATGAGCAGTTCTTC. Translated, it gives CATSRTGTTHNEQFF.

The chain has TRBV3-1 (or the pseudogene TRBV3-2) and TRBJ1-4; no clear D gene. Germline CDR1 reads LGHDT; CDR2 reads YNNKEL (reference sequence). V was shortened by 1 base and J by 4 bases, with 10 bases between the two germline ends. CDR3 length: 15 amino acids. CDR3 sequence: CASSQGAPDNEKLFF. CDR3 DNA: TGTGCCAGCAGCCAAGGGGCCCCCGATAATGAAAAACTGTTTTTT.

As for this clone: Other DNA sequences in this specimen translate into the identical CDR3. The chain is built from TRBV5-4 and TRBJ1-3; weak D call: TRBD1 (5 bases). Trimming took 1 base from V and 1 from J, leaving 9 bases between them. Per germline, CDR1 SGHNT and CDR2 YYREEE (reference sequence). There are 15 residues in the CDR3. DNA of the CDR3: TGTGCCAGCAGCTTGAGCGGGGGGTCTGGAAACACCATATATTTT. Amino acid sequence: CASSLSGGSGNTIYF.

The chain links TRBV19 to TRBJ2-7, with 7 bases matching TRBD1. J lost 2 bases, V lost 6 bases, and 7 bases had no gene match. The CDR3 covers 14 residues. Germline V gene data show CDR1 as LNHDA and CDR2 as SQIVND (reference sequence). The CDR3 region is CASRRQGTTYEQYF. DNA of the CDR3: TGTGCCAGTAGAAGACAGGGAACCACCTACGAGCAGTACTTC. The whole variable domain, remainder taken from reference TRBV19 and TRBJ2-7, is DGGITQSPKYLFRKEGQNVTLSCEQNLNHDAMYWYRQDPGQGLRLIYYSQIVNDFQKGDIAEGYSVSREKKESFPLTVTSAQKNPTAFYLCASRRQGTTYEQYFGPGTRLTVT.

The chain recombines TRBV9 with TRBJ1-6; no clear D gene. With 4 bases removed from V and 3 bases from J, the gap between germline ends came to 11 bases. The CDR3 consists of 15 residues. Germline-derived CDR1 and CDR2 are SGDLS and YYNGEE. Here the CDR3 DNA reads TGTGCCAGCAGCCCAACGGGGAACTATAATTCACCCCTCCACTTT. It specifies CASSPTGNYNSPLHF. The entire variable domain, with the rest obtained from reference TRBV9 and TRBJ1-6, is as follows: DSGVTQTPKHLITATGQRVTLRCSPRSGDLSVYWYQQSLDQGLQFLIQYYNGEERAKGNILERFSAQQFPDLHSELNLSSLELGDSALYFCASSPTGNYNSPLHFGNGTRLTVT.

This clone has a single count. The chain joins TRBV5-1 to TRBJ1-6; 8 bases map to TRBD1. Germline CDR1 reads SGHRS; CDR2 reads YFSETQ. The ends lost 4 bases at V and 7 bases at J; junction bases unmatched: 7. This CDR3 contains 15 residues. The CDR3 protein is CASSTATGGNSPLHF. In DNA form, the CDR3 reads TGCGCCAGCAGCACGGCCACAGGGGGGAATTCACCCCTCCACTTT.

A few counts support this clone. The genes are TRBV4-1 and TRBJ2-7; weak D call: TRBD2 (5 bases). The V gene lost 1 base and the J gene lost 2 bases, with 15 bases spanning the gap. The CDR3 length is 16 residues. Germline V gene data show CDR1 as MGHRA and CDR2 as YSYEKL. DNA of the CDR3: TGCGCCAGCAGCCAAGTTGATACAGCGGCCACCTACGAGCAGTACTTC. This gives the protein CASSQVDTAATYEQYF.